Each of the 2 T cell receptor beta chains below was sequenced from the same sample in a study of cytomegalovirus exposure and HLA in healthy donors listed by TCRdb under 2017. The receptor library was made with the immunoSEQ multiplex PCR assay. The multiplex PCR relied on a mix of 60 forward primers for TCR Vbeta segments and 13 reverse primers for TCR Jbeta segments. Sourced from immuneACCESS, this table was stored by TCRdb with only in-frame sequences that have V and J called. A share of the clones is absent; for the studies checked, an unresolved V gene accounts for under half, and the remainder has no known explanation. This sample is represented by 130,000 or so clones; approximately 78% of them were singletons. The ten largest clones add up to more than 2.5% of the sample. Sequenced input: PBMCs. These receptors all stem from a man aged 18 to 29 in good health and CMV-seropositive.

In DNA form, the CDR3 reads TGTGCCAGCAGTCGATCACAGGTGGGGATTGAAGCTTTCTTT. It yields the protein CASSRSQVGIEAFF. This chain joins TRBV5-4 and TRBJ1-1; D is possibly TRBD1 (5 bases). V lost 5 bases to trimming and J lost 7 bases, with 18 bases between them. CDR3 size: 14 residues. The germline V gene encodes CDR1 SGHNT and CDR2 YYREEE (reference sequence).

This CDR3 is CASSLSLAGGYEQYF. The CDR3 DNA follows: TGTGCCAGCAGTTTATCCTTGGCAGGGGGGTACGAGCAGTACTTC. The V gene is TRBV28, the J gene TRBJ2-7, with a possible D match to TRBD1 (7 bases). Trimming stripped 1 base from V and 4 bases from J, with 14 bases between. CDR1 and CDR2 (germline): MDHEN, SYDVKM. The CDR3 sequence is 15 residues long.